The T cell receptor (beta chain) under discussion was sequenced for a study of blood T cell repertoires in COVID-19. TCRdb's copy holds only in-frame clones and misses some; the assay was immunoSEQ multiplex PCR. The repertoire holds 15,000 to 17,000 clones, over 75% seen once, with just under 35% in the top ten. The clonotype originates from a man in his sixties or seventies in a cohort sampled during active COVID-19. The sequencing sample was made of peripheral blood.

The CDR3 DNA is TGTGCCTGGAACGGAGGGTCTAGCACAGATACGCAGTATTTT. It codes for CAWNGGSSTDTQYF. The chain links TRBV30 to TRBJ2-3; weak D call: TRBD2 (6 bases). Per the germline V gene, CDR1 is GTSNPN and CDR2 is SVGIG (reference sequence). The CDR3 has 14 amino acids. V was trimmed by 4 bases and J by 0 bases, leaving 11 bases between them. The whole variable domain, remainder taken from reference TRBV30 and TRBJ2-3, is SQTIHQWPATLVQPVGSPLSLECTVEGTSNPNLYWYRQAAGRGLQLLFYSVGIGQISSEVPQNLSASRPQDRQFILSSKKLLLSDSGFYLCAWNGGSSTDTQYFGPGTRLTVL.